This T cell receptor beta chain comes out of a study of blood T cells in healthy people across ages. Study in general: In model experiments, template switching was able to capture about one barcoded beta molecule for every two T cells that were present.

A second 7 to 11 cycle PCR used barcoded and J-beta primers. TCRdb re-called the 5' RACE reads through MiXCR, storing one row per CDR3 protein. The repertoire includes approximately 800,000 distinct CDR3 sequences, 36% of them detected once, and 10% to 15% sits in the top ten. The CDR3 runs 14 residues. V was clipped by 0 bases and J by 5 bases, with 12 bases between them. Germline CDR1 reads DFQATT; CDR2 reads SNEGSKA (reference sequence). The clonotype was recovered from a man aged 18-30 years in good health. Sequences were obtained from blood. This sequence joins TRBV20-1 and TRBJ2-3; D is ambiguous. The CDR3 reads CSAREQSLGDTQYF. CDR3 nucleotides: TGCAGTGCTAGAGAGCAGTCCTTAGGAGATACGCAGTATTTT.